These T cell receptor beta chains were read from a single sample in a study of blood T cell repertoires in COVID-19. Libraries were prepared by immunoSEQ multiplex PCR; TCRdb keeps only in-frame clonotypes and omits some of them. The data show approximately 300,000 clones, about 83% seen once. Sequencing was done on a sample of peripheral blood. The source of these receptors is a woman in her forties or fifties with acute or convalescent COVID-19. The conserved cysteine and the conserved F or W are not part of the CDR3 here.

CDR3aa	v_gene	len
ASSSRGDRGSQPQH	TRBV7-9	14
ASSQASGHRTDTQY	TRBV4-2	14
ASSWTSGRAHEQF	TRBV6-6	13
ATSWQGPETGELF	TRBV24-1	13
ASSPAGLAYEQY	TRBV27	12
ASPPPDSSYNEQF	TRBV28	13
ASSLILGATYNEQF	TRBV5-1	14
ASSILRDTQGMNTEAF	TRBV19	16
ASSPMSEKLF	TRBV18	10
ASSLDDISGNTIY	TRBV5-1	13
ASSSPGGGVYGYT	TRBV27	13
ASSIKRTQQF	TRBV6-5	10
ASSGQGAETQY	TRBV5-4	11
ASSPRDRYYEQY	TRBV18	12
ASSQESGDAYEQY	TRBV4-2	13
ASSPGQGDSYEQY	TRBV18	13
ASSLVGGNEQY	TRBV7-2	11
SALDRETQY	TRBV20-1	9
ASSTLGVAEAF	TRBV18	11
ASSRERQTNTEAF	TRBV4-1	13
ACLRGTLNTGELF	TRBV30	13
ASSLSYGITEAF	TRBV27	12
ASSPGDSINYGYT	TRBV28	13
ASSLTSGPRNEQF	TRBV5-1	13
ASSLSGEGGEQY	TRBV28	12
ASSPGRDAYNEQF	TRBV7-3	13
ASSLAGQGRNTIY	TRBV5-4	13
ASSLSGAYEQY	TRBV7-8	11